This T cell receptor (beta chain) was found in a study of T-cell reconstitution after alpha-beta-depleted transplantation in children. Notes on the study in general: Surviving recipient T cells and intrathymic progenitors accounted for some patients' high TCRbeta diversity at day 60. T-cell numbers and diversity one year post-transplant derived largely from freshly generated T cells. Several hundred expanded graft clones reportedly gave rise to the alpha-beta T cells present about two months after transplant.

By sample fraction, this clonotype is medium-sized. Its antigen is not known. Unique molecular identifiers featured in how the TCRbeta library was prepared. Using its own MiXCR run on the PCR reads, TCRdb lists one record per CDR3 protein. The sample records more than 40,000 distinct CDR3 sequences, roughly 8.7% being singletons. The CDR3 contains 13 residues. V gave up 1 base and J gave up 2 bases, with 5 bases separating them. CDR1 and CDR2 from the germline V gene are MGHRA and YSYEKL. V is TRBV4-1 and J is TRBJ1-2; no clear D gene. The sequencing here drew on PBMCs, mostly from graft donor cells, taken 60 days after TCRalphabeta/CD19-depleted stem cell transplant. This receptor was obtained from a male patient aged 2 to 9 who had a stem cell transplant for chronic granulomatous disease, so the T cells may come from the graft donor. Here the CDR3 DNA reads TGCGCCAGCAGCCAAGTGCCAAACTATGGCTACACCTTC. As protein: CASSQVPNYGYTF.